These 3 T cell receptor beta chains originate from one sample sequenced in a study of T cells after posttransplantation cyclophosphamide. The protocol was immunoSEQ multiplex PCR, while the TCRdb copy is restricted to in-frame clones and leaves out a portion. The sample has tens of thousands of clones, 70% to 90% seen once. Sequencing used PBMCs. These receptor sequences come from a man aged 25-45 years with a blood cancer, CMV-positive, and with a related stem cell donor.

This clone has just one count. The chain links TRBV7-3 to TRBJ2-3, with 9 bases fitting TRBD2. The CDR3 extends over 18 amino acids. Germline V gives CDR1 SGHTA, CDR2 FQGTGA. V gave up 0 bases and J gave up 1 base; unmatched junction bases: 8. The CDR3 loop reads CASSLTYRGLAGTDTQYF. The CDR3, as DNA: TGTGCCAGCAGCTTAACATATAGGGGACTAGCTGGCACAGATACGCAGTATTTT.

This CDR3 reads CASSVEETYEQYF. The CDR3 DNA reads as TGTGCCAGCAGCGTAGAAGAGACCTACGAGCAGTACTTC. The chain employs TRBV9 and TRBJ2-7; D is uncertain. Germline V gives CDR1 SGDLS, CDR2 YYNGEE. Trimming cost V 0 bases and J 2 bases, with 6 bases left between them. CDR3 size: 13 residues.

The chain carries TRBV14 and TRBJ2-7; D perhaps matches TRBD1 (5 bases). CDR3 length equals 15 residues. In germline, CDR1 is SGHDN, CDR2 FVKESK. V was shortened by 0 bases and J by 7 bases, with 16 bases between the two germline ends. In nucleotides, the CDR3 is TGTGCCAGCAGCCAAGATAAGACAGCATTGGGGGAGCAGTACTTC. It translates to CASSQDKTALGEQYF.